This paragraph covers one T cell receptor (beta chain) sequence. This clone was detected many times. No antigen is known for it. No quality values exist for individual bases; no much larger clone is one base distant. These data are taken from a study of T cells after posttransplantation cyclophosphamide (TCRdb year 2016). Context from the whole study: T cell repertoire reconstitution was tracked by TRB sequencing after myeloablative bone marrow transplantation in which posttransplantation cyclophosphamide was used as GVHD prophylaxis. Samples from around 40 PTCy-treated patients and some 16 related bone marrow donors of those patients were subjected to antigen receptor sequencing. Blood from all 34 PTCy patients who had 1-year posttransplant specimens underwent TRB sequencing. TRB sequencing was also done on up to 3 additional blood samples from 2 to 5.2 years after transplant in 3 patients, and on pretransplant blood from several patients. Because TRA and TRB clonality correlated tightly in under 10 samples, later TCR analyses were limited to TRB. Public TRB sequences were queried against a database of over 3,600 sequences associated with responses to pathogens, tumor antigens, self-antigens and alloantigens.

The study at large found these results: At 1-2 months, donor-recipient similarity was low but rose over the first year, and the later blood repertoires were often dominated by donor CD8+ memory clones. Across fewer than 55 patients, TRB clonality was highly associated with recipient CMV seropositivity and CMV reactivation, and PTCy diversity was similar to diversity in CNI/methotrexate controls. The TRB repertoires of T cells infiltrating skin or GI tract showed only limited overlap with the TRB repertoires of T cells in blood.

The CDR3 runs 17 residues from the cysteine to the phenylalanine. Kept here is only the CDR3 DNA, which spans 51 bases and is read in frame from base 1. V has 2 bases trimmed and J has 5 bases trimmed; junction bases matching no gene number 6. Genomic DNA was used for TRB sequencing, which was performed with the immunoSEQ assay at survey resolution or with the hsTCRB kit. The source study handled its data this way. The immunoSEQ software handled initial read processing, and the LymphoSeq R package was used for repertoire analyses. Clonality was calculated as 1 minus normalized Shannon entropy, and the Gini coefficient was also calculated for each TRB dataset. Phenotypes of unsorted samples were inferred by mapping TRB sequences from sorted subsets of the recipient or donor onto the same recipient's unsorted samples. Held by TCRdb, this immuneACCESS table contains in-frame sequences only and omits some clones. Under half of the omission traces to an unresolved V gene where checked; the cause of the rest is unknown. V, J and clone size reflect that table, while D and trimming were determined from the DNA. The table shows over 20,000 clones here, with no singletons. Of the sample, approximately 1.5% is held by the ten largest clones.

Peripheral blood samples were provided by related bone marrow donors on the day of marrow donation. Peripheral blood and bone marrow mononuclear cells were isolated by Ficoll-Hypaque density centrifugation and were cryopreserved. This TCR derives from a man in his fifties in good health, CMV-negative, and a related stem cell transplant donor. The V gene is TRBV5-3 and the J gene is TRBJ2-1; 14 bases in the junction line up with TRBD2. TRBV5-3 has ORF status, its function being uncertain. The sample taken for sequencing was PBMCs. For the CDR3, the sequence is CARSFKTSGGEHNEQFF. The sequenced DNA: TGTGCCAGAAGCTTTAAGACTAGCGGGGGGGAACACAATGAGCAGTTCTTC.